These T cell receptor beta chains were read from a single sample in a study of shared clonotypes between healthy human individuals. Sequencing used immunoSEQ multiplex PCR; TCRdb keeps in-frame clones, though not all of them. This table has hundreds of thousands of clones, roughly 95% appearing once. Sequenced sample: naive CD8+ T cells sorted from blood. The origin of the receptors is a woman aged 25-40 years in good health. Each CDR3 is given with its conserved first and last residue. Each record gives: V gene, J gene, clone size, D gene, CDR3 protein, CDR3 DNA. A D gene is named only where the DNA matches it firmly. Size is omitted from some rows. Given values are once, few, many or a class for expanded clones.

TRBV11-3	TRBJ2-7	-	-	CASSLDPGNEQYF	TGTGCCAGCAGCTTAGATCCGGGTAACGAGCAGTACTTC
TRBV7-9	TRBJ1-1	-	-	CASSLVGRNTEAFF	TGTGCCAGCAGCTTAGTAGGGAGGAACACTGAAGCTTTCTTT
TRBV6-1	TRBJ1-5	-	-	CASSPWDGENQPQHF	TGTGCCAGCAGTCCTTGGGACGGAGAAAATCAGCCCCAGCATTTT
TRBV13	TRBJ2-3	once	TRBD2	CASSVGLADTDTQYF	TGTGCCAGCAGCGTTGGACTAGCGGACACAGATACGCAGTATTTT
TRBV4-1	TRBJ2-2	-	TRBD1	CASSRTGSTGELFF	TGCGCCAGCAGCCGGACAGGGTCGACCGGGGAGCTGTTTTTT
TRBV15	TRBJ1-1	-	-	CATSDRDTPRGFF	TGTGCCACCAGCGACCGGGACACCCCCCGGGGCTTCTTT
TRBV19	TRBJ2-5	-	-	CASSSWTAETQYF	TGTGCCAGTAGTTCTTGGACAGCAGAGACCCAGTACTTC
TRBV27	TRBJ2-3	-	-	CASSRDFSTDTQYF	TGTGCCAGCTCCCGGGACTTTAGCACAGATACGCAGTATTTT
TRBV14	TRBJ1-1	-	-	CASSQARNTEAFF	TGTGCCAGCAGCCAAGCCCGGAACACTGAAGCTTTCTTT
TRBV27	TRBJ2-7	-	-	CASSLSGLGGSYEQYF	TGTGCCAGCAGTTTATCCGGACTCGGGGGAAGCTACGAGCAGTACTTC